The next 32 T cell receptor beta chains were all read from a single sample in a study of CD4 T cells in relation to SARS-CoV-2 and coronaviruses. Only in-frame clones appear in the TCRdb table, and some are missing; sequencing was by immunoSEQ multiplex PCR. This sample yields roughly 30,000 clones, of which approximately 80% are seen a single time; 14% to 15% belongs to the top ten. Their target antigens are unknown. Unexposed donor CD4+ T cells date from about 2011-2018, before the COVID-19 pandemic. Isolation of CD4+ T cells took place after less than 11 days in culture. What was sequenced was CD4+ T cells from PBMCs, cultured in vitro. These receptor sequences come from a human donor in good health.

The rearrangement joins TRBV2 to TRBJ2-1; 7 bases align to TRBD2. The V and J ends lost 1 base and 7 bases, in that order; junction bases with no gene match: 7. The CDR3 is 15 residues long. CDR1 and CDR2 (germline): SNHLY, FYNNEI. CDR3 sequence reads: CASSEGGGYLNEQFF. Written as DNA, the CDR3 is TGTGCCAGCAGTGAAGGGGGAGGGTACCTTAATGAGCAGTTCTTC.

V usage is TRBV10-3 and J usage is TRBJ2-2; D tentatively reads TRBD1 or TRBD2 (5 bases each). CDR3 length equals 17 residues. Germline V gene lookup returns CDR1 ENHRY and CDR2 SYGVKD. V shed 2 bases and J shed 4 bases, with 17 bases lying between them. CDR3 in amino acids: CAISEGPPARGTGELFF. The CDR3 nucleotides are TGTGCCATCAGTGAGGGCCCACCCGCGAGGGGCACCGGGGAGCTGTTTTTT.

This rearrangement joins TRBV4-3 to TRBJ1-2, with D unclear. Germline values: CDR1 LGHNA, CDR2 YSLEER. Deletions cut 1 base from V and 2 bases from J, with 11 bases between. This CDR3 is built from 15 residues. CDR3 region: CASSQVRGINYGYTF. The CDR3 DNA follows: TGCGCCAGCAGCCAAGTGCGCGGGATAAACTATGGCTACACCTTC.

This chain connects TRBV2 to TRBJ1-2; no definite D call. The CDR3 contains 13 residues. CDR1 is SNHLY, CDR2 FYNNEI, per germline. V was shortened by 4 bases and J by 1 base, with 7 bases between the two germline ends. CDR3 DNA sequence: TGTGCCAGCAGTGGGCTCAGTAACTATGGCTACACCTTC. This codes for CASSGLSNYGYTF.

This chain connects TRBV7-9 to TRBJ1-4; TRBD1 matches at 10 bases. The CDR3 loop spans 16 amino acids. V shed 4 bases, J shed 4 bases, and the junction held 6 bases outside the gene matches. Germline assignment: CDR1 SEHNR and CDR2 FQNEAQ (reference sequence). The CDR3 loop reads CASSSQRTGGNEKLFF. In nucleotides, the CDR3 is TGTGCCAGCAGCTCGCAAAGGACAGGGGGTAATGAAAAACTGTTTTTT.

This sequence joins TRBV11-2 and TRBJ2-7, with D perhaps TRBD1 (5 bases). In germline, CDR1 is SGHAT, CDR2 FQNNGV. The CDR3 is 17 amino acids. V gave up 0 bases and J gave up 2 bases, with 17 bases separating them. CDR3 sequence reads: CASSLDRVRTQTYEQYF. The CDR3, as DNA: TGTGCCAGCAGCTTAGATCGCGTTAGGACACAAACCTACGAGCAGTACTTC.

The V call is TRBV7-9, the J call TRBJ1-2, with D unresolved. Trimming pared 5 bases from V and 2 bases from J, leaving 18 bases between. Germline V lookup: CDR1 SEHNR, CDR2 FQNEAQ (reference sequence). The CDR3 contains 16 residues. The CDR3 region is CASSPARPGSNYGYTF. In DNA, the CDR3 is TGTGCCAGCAGCCCAGCCCGGCCCGGGAGCAACTATGGCTACACCTTC.

This clone came up once. In DNA, the CDR3 is TGTGCCAGCAGACCGACCGGGACTAGCGGGCAGACCCAGTACTTC. It translates to CASRPTGTSGQTQYF. This chain joins TRBV6-5 and TRBJ2-5; 12 positions match TRBD2. Trimming removed 6 bases from V and 6 bases from J; junction bases left unmatched: 8. CDR3 length: 15 amino acids. The V gene's germline CDR1 is MNHEY and CDR2 SVGAGI.

This chain uses TRBV19 with TRBJ2-7; D might be TRBD2 (6 bases). V lost 8 bases and J lost 0, with 11 bases in between. Germline V gene data show CDR1 as LNHDA and CDR2 as SQIVND (reference sequence). The CDR3 has 13 amino acids. The CDR3 loop is CASRESSSYEQYF. The DNA for the CDR3 is TGTGCCAGTCGGGAGTCCTCCTCCTACGAGCAGTACTTC.

The chain combines TRBV6-6 with TRBJ2-1; 7 positions match TRBD1. With V trimmed by 5 bases and J by 6 bases, 10 bases remained unmatched. Germline CDR1 and CDR2: MNHNY and SVGAGI (reference sequence). This CDR3 is built from 15 residues. This CDR3 reads CASSPGQVGGNEQFF. The CDR3 nucleotides are TGTGCCAGCAGTCCAGGACAGGTTGGAGGCAATGAGCAGTTCTTC.

This chain links TRBV5-4 with TRBJ2-1; D not resolved. Germline V gives CDR1 SGHNT, CDR2 YYREEE (reference sequence). Trimming pared 4 bases from V and 3 bases from J, leaving 11 bases between. The CDR3 is 14 residues long. The CDR3 region is CASSRIVSYNEQFF. CDR3 DNA: TGTGCCAGCAGCCGGATCGTCAGCTACAATGAGCAGTTCTTC.

The CDR3 sequence is CSVAMGRGNQRTQYF. CDR3 nucleotide sequence: TGCAGCGTTGCTATGGGCAGGGGGAATCAGAGGACCCAGTACTTC. The V gene is TRBV29-1, the J gene TRBJ2-5; 7 bases line up with TRBD1. Germline loops: CDR1 SQVTM, CDR2 ANQGSEA. V shed 4 bases and J 7 bases; nucleotides not matched to a gene: 15. The CDR3 totals 15 residues.

The chain links TRBV7-2 to TRBJ1-5, with D perhaps TRBD1 (5 bases). Germline V lookup: CDR1 SGHTA, CDR2 FQGNSA. Between the trimmed V and J ends, which lost 2 bases and 6 bases, there was a span of 14 bases. This CDR3 comprises 15 residues. CDR3: CASSLLGGGGQPQHF. The CDR3 DNA is TGTGCCAGCAGCTTATTGGGCGGGGGAGGTCAGCCCCAGCATTTT.

The rearrangement joins TRBV23-1 to TRBJ1-5, with a weak D call TRBD1 (6 bases). TRBV23-1 carries the ORF label, with uncertain function. The V end was cut by 3 bases, the J end by 3 bases, with 18 bases between. The CDR3 runs to 17 residues. CDR3 nucleotide sequence: TGCGCCAGCAGTCAGTCGGTGGAGGGGGAGTTCAATCAGCCCCAGCATTTT. Its translation: CASSQSVEGEFNQPQHF.

This sequence joins TRBV6-5 and TRBJ2-7; TRBD1 aligns across 8 bases. The germline V gene has CDR1 MNHEY and CDR2 SVGAGI. There are 15 residues in the CDR3. V lost 2 bases to trimming and J lost 2 bases; unmatched junction nucleotides: 5. CDR3 bases: TGTGCCAGCAGTTACGACAGGGGCGGGACCTACGAGCAGTACTTC. Its translation: CASSYDRGGTYEQYF.

J is TRBJ1-6 and V is TRBV21-1. TRBV21-1 is recorded as a pseudogene. CDR3 length: 16 residues. The CDR3 DNA sequence: TGTGCCAGCAGCAGAAAGGAGATTAGGGCAAATTCACCCCTCCACTTT. It encodes CASSRKEIRANSPLHF.

This chain uses TRBV6-5 with TRBJ2-2; perhaps TRBD2 as D (5 bases). CDR1 and CDR2 from the germline V gene are MNHEY and SVGAGI. Trimming cost V 10 bases and J 0 bases, with 15 bases left between them. The CDR3 loop spans 15 amino acids. DNA of the CDR3: TGTGCCACCGAGAATTCCGGGGCGAACACCGGGGAGCTGTTTTTT. It encodes CATENSGANTGELFF.

The rearrangement links TRBV19 to TRBJ1-5, with D maybe TRBD1 (5 bases). V shed 10 bases and J shed 5 bases, with 15 bases lying between them. This CDR3 comprises 13 residues. In germline, CDR1 is LNHDA, CDR2 SQIVND (reference sequence). The CDR3 sequence is CATHGDRDQPQHF. CDR3 DNA sequence: TGTGCCACCCACGGAGACAGAGATCAGCCCCAGCATTTT. Looking up the rest from reference TRBV19 and TRBJ1-5 gives the full variable domain: DGGITQSPKYLFRKEGQNVTLSCEQNLNHDAMYWYRQDPGQGLRLIYYSQIVNDFQKGDIAEGYSVSREKKESFPLTVTSAQKNPTAFYLCATHGDRDQPQHFGDGTRLSIL.

This rearrangement joins TRBV9 to TRBJ1-2, with D possibly matching TRBD1 (6 bases). Trimming shortened V by 3 bases and J by 7 bases, and 16 bases separated the two germline ends. The CDR3 runs 14 residues. Germline V CDR1 and CDR2: SGDLS, YYNGEE. Written as DNA, the CDR3 is TGTGCCAGCAGCGCAAATACAGGGCTTGGTGGCTACACCTTC. Its translation is CASSANTGLGGYTF.

For the CDR3, the DNA is TGTGCCAGCAGTTTAAGGCTCGGACAGGTCTATGGCTACACCTTC. Protein product: CASSLRLGQVYGYTF. The gene calls are TRBV27 and TRBJ1-2; 7 nucleotides line up with TRBD1. The junction had 7 bases not matched to a gene; V was cut back by 2 bases and J by 4 bases. This CDR3 comprises 15 residues. Germline V CDR1 and CDR2: MNHEY, SMNVEV (reference sequence).

This clone was seen a handful of times. This chain uses TRBV7-2 with TRBJ1-5, with D unresolved. The CDR3 has 14 residues. Germline V gene sequence: CDR1 SGHTA, CDR2 FQGNSA. V dropped 1 base and J dropped 7 bases, with 11 bases sitting between them. CDR3: CASSLDGPRQPQHF. CDR3 DNA sequence: TGTGCCAGCAGCTTAGACGGCCCCAGGCAGCCCCAGCATTTT.

This CDR3 reads CASSPWGGGSNEKLFF. For the CDR3, the DNA is TGTGCCAGCAGCCCATGGGGGGGCGGGTCTAATGAAAAACTGTTTTTT. The chain is built from TRBV7-2 and TRBJ1-4; D possibly corresponds to TRBD1 (6 bases). There are 16 residues in the CDR3. Germline V gives CDR1 SGHTA, CDR2 FQGNSA. The V end was cut by 5 bases, the J end by 3 bases, with 16 bases between.

The chain is built from TRBV5-4 and TRBJ1-2; tentatively, D is TRBD1 (6 bases). From germline, CDR1 is SGHNT and CDR2 YYREEE (reference sequence). The CDR3 totals 13 residues. Trimming removed 3 bases at V and 8 bases at J, with 14 bases between. The CDR3 is CASSSGQADGYTF. The CDR3 coding sequence is TGTGCCAGCAGCTCGGGACAAGCGGACGGCTACACCTTC.

This chain connects TRBV4-2 to TRBJ1-1; D unresolved. The V end lost 0 bases, the J end lost 8 bases, and 13 bases lay between the germline ends. Germline CDR1 and CDR2: LGHNA and YNFKEQ. The CDR3 has 14 amino acids. This CDR3 reads CASSQDRGIGEAFF. CDR3 in DNA: TGTGCCAGCAGCCAAGATCGAGGGATTGGAGAAGCTTTCTTT.

The chain links TRBV6-5 to TRBJ2-7; 7 nucleotides line up with TRBD2. The CDR3 is 15 residues long. Germline assignment: CDR1 MNHEY and CDR2 SVGAGI. V was clipped by 2 bases and J by 7 bases; unmatched bases: 11. The CDR3 protein is CASSYQYGTTREQYF. Written as DNA, the CDR3 is TGTGCCAGCAGTTACCAGTACGGGACTACGAGGGAGCAGTACTTC.

The chain recombines TRBV12-5 with TRBJ2-5; D is perhaps TRBD2 (6 bases). The CDR3 consists of 16 residues. Trimming took 0 bases from V and 5 from J, leaving 16 bases between them. Germline V gene data show CDR1 as LGHNT and CDR2 as FRNRAP. CDR3 amino acids: CASGLVAGTRGETQYF. CDR3 bases: TGTGCTAGTGGTTTGGTCGCGGGGACCCGGGGGGAGACCCAGTACTTC.

The genes are TRBV2 and TRBJ2-6; the D gene is possibly TRBD1 (6 bases). The length of the CDR3 is 18 residues. Germline loops: CDR1 SNHLY, CDR2 FYNNEI. Trimming pared 6 bases from V and 0 bases from J, leaving 18 bases between. The CDR3 sequence: CASRRDRYLSSGANVLTF. DNA of the CDR3: TGTGCCAGCAGGAGAGACAGGTACCTAAGCTCTGGGGCCAACGTCCTGACTTTC.

The rearrangement joins TRBV7-2 to TRBJ2-3; 9 nucleotides line up with TRBD2. The CDR3 loop spans 17 amino acids. Germline V gives CDR1 SGHTA, CDR2 FQGNSA. The J segment lost 1 base and the V segment lost 0 bases, leaving 5 bases of the junction unmatched. DNA for the CDR3: TGTGCCAGCAGCTTAGCGCCGGCTAGCGGGGGCACAGATACGCAGTATTTT. It yields the protein CASSLAPASGGTDTQYF.

The CDR3 coding sequence is TGTGCCAGCAGCCAAGGGACAGAAGAGACCCAGTACTTC. Translating it yields CASSQGTEETQYF. This chain connects TRBV16 to TRBJ2-5, with 7 bases that match TRBD1. Germline CDR1 and CDR2: KGHSY and FQNENV. Trimming cost V 2 bases and J 3 bases; bases outside gene matches: 0. The CDR3 has 13 amino acids. The entire variable domain, with the rest obtained from reference TRBV16 and TRBJ2-5, is as follows: GEEVAQTPKHLVRGEGQKAKLYCAPIKGHSYVFWYQQVLKNEFKFLISFQNENVFDETGMPKERFSAKCLPNSPCSLEIQATKLEDSAVYFCASSQGTEETQYFGPGTRLLVL.

J is TRBJ1-1 and V is TRBV4-2; no firm D call. Germline loops: CDR1 LGHNA, CDR2 YNFKEQ. V lost 0 bases and J 1 base, leaving 9 bases between the germline ends. This CDR3 comprises 15 residues. The DNA for the CDR3 is TGTGCCAGCAGCCAAGATTGGGCACAGAACACTGAAGCTTTCTTT. Translation: CASSQDWAQNTEAFF.

This chain uses TRBV7-9 with TRBJ2-2; D not resolved. Germline V gene lookup returns CDR1 SEHNR and CDR2 FQNEAQ (reference sequence). V lost 1 base and J lost 9, with 12 bases in between. This CDR3 spans 14 amino acids. The CDR3 loop reads CASSLGSIGRELFF. The DNA of the CDR3 is TGTGCCAGCAGCTTAGGGTCCATCGGCAGGGAGCTGTTTTTT.

The rearrangement uses TRBV9 and TRBJ2-1, with 11 bases lining up with TRBD1. Germline trimming cut 0 bases from V and 4 bases from J; bases unmatched to any gene: 6. Per the germline V gene, CDR1 is SGDLS and CDR2 is YYNGEE. The length of the CDR3 is 17 residues. The chain's CDR3 is CASSVEGTGGKYNEQFF. The CDR3 DNA reads as TGTGCCAGCAGCGTAGAGGGGACAGGGGGAAAATACAATGAGCAGTTCTTC.